This T cell receptor (beta chain) derives from a study of blood T cell repertoires in COVID-19. In the study overall: Some COVID-19 samples were acute and others convalescent; all came from the United States, Italy and Spain. From T cells, B-cell-depleted T cells, or PBMCs came the material, which was cDNA or gDNA.

Authors' analysis steps: Estimation of nucleated cell counts relied on the amplification of reference gene primers. Profiled with immunoSEQ multiplex PCR; TCRdb holds only in-frame clones, not every one. V, J and clone size are those of that table, while D and trimming were read from the DNA. Of about 200,000 clones listed, 70% to 90% were seen once; the top ten hold 1.2%. Participant ages covered about 18 to 100 years across approximately 25 US areas. The CDR3 totals 16 residues. The germline CDR1 and CDR2 sequences are MNHEY and SVGAGI. V lost 4 bases and J lost 1; bases outside the gene matches: 5.

The receptor's source is a man between 25 and 39 years old who had recovered from COVID-19. V usage is TRBV6-5 and J usage is TRBJ2-3; 10 nucleotides agree with TRBD1. The sequenced sample consisted of PBMCs or T cells enriched from blood (not recorded which). The DNA for the CDR3 is TGTGCCAGCAGTTCGATCGGGACAGGGGGCACAGATACGCAGTATTTT. Translation gives CASSSIGTGGTDTQYF.